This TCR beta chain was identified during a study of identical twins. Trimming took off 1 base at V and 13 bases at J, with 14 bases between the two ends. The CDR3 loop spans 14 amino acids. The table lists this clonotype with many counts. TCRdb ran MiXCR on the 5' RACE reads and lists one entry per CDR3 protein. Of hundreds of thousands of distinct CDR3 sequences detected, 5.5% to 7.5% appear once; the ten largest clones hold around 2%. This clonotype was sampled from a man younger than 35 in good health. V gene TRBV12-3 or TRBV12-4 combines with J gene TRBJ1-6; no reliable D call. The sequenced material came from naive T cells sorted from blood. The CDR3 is CASSLGPGLYPLHF. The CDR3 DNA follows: TGTGCCAGCAGTTTAGGGCCGGGCCTTTACCCCCTCCACTTT.